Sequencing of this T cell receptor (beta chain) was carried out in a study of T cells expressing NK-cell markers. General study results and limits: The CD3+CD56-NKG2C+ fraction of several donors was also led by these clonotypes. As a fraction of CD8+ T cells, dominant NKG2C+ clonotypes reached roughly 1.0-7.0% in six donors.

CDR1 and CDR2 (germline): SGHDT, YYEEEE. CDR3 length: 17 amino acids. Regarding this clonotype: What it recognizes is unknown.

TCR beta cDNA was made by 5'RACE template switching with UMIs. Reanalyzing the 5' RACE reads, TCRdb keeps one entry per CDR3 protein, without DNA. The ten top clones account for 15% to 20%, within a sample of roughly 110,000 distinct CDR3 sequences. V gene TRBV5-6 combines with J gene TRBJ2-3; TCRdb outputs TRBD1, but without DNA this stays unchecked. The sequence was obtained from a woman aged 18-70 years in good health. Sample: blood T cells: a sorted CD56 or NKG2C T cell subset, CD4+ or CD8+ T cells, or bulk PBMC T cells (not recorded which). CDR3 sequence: CASSLAGPGQGTDTQYF.